Presented here are 6 T cell receptor beta chains from one specimen sequenced in a study of T-cell reconstitution after alpha-beta-depleted transplantation in children (dated by TCRdb to 2015 to 2016). Library construction relied on PCR. The sequencing machine was an Illumina HiSeq 2500. To normalize quantification of the TCRbeta repertoire, the TCR libraries were built with molecular barcoding that relied on unique molecular identifiers. TCRdb reanalyzed the raw reads on its own, using fastp at Q25 for trimming and MiXCR for clone calling, and kept in-frame beta chains. Each CDR3 protein appears once, grouped with its most common genes and DNA. Within this sample are 610,000 or so distinct CDR3 sequences, with 27% of them counted one time only. Just over 35% of the sample is held by the ten biggest clonotypes. What the treatment or condition label conveys for this sample: allogeneic hematopoietic cell transplantation with graft depleted of TCRalphabeta T cells and CD19 B cells.

The sample in question was PBMCs, obtained before TCRalphabeta/CD19-depleted stem cell transplant. The receptors shown here come from a boy under two years old with Wiskott-Aldrich syndrome, due to receive a stem cell transplant.

This chain connects TRBV11-2 to TRBJ2-5; D gene uncertain. There are 12 residues in the CDR3. The V gene's germline CDR1 is SGHAT and CDR2 FQNNGV. Between the trimmed V and J ends, which lost 6 bases and 4 bases, there was a span of 9 bases. CDR3 amino acids: CASSRWVETQYF. In DNA form, the CDR3 reads TGTGCCAGCAGTCGTTGGGTAGAGACCCAGTACTTC.

This chain joins TRBV20-1 and TRBJ1-1; D may be TRBD1 (5 bases). V dropped 2 bases and J dropped 6 bases, with 10 bases sitting between them. CDR3 size: 12 residues. Germline-derived CDR1 and CDR2 are DFQATT and SNEGSKA (reference sequence). The CDR3 bases are TGCAGTGCTAGACAGGGAATCGCTGAAGCTTTCTTT. Its protein product is CSARQGIAEAFF.

This clonotype occurred a few times. The V and J genes are TRBV12-3 or TRBV12-4 and TRBJ2-3; tentatively, D is TRBD1 (6 bases). This CDR3 is 18 amino acids long. Trimming took 6 bases from V and 2 from J, leaving 24 bases between them. The CDR3 loop reads CASSSPGQGTKDTDTQYF. The CDR3, as DNA: TGTGCCAGCAGCTCCCCAGGGCAGGGGACAAAAGACACAGATACGCAGTATTTT.

A few counts support this clonotype. The V and J genes are TRBV5-1 and TRBJ2-1; 14 bases are shared with TRBD2. This CDR3 spans 17 amino acids. Looked up from germline, CDR1 is SGHRS and CDR2 is YFSETQ. V shed 1 base, J shed 6 bases, and the junction held 6 bases outside the gene matches. The CDR3 spells CASSLRLAGGPGNEQFF. The CDR3 region has the DNA TGCGCCAGCAGCTTGAGACTAGCGGGAGGGCCAGGCAATGAGCAGTTCTTC.

This clonotype was counted only a few times. The V call is TRBV5-1, the J call TRBJ2-2; the D is unclear. The V gene lost 0 bases and the J gene lost 0 bases, with 12 bases spanning the gap. This CDR3 has 17 residues. CDR1 SGHRS and CDR2 YFSETQ come from the germline V gene. DNA of the CDR3: TGCGCCAGCAGCTTGGCCAAGTTCGGTTCGAACACCGGGGAGCTGTTTTTT. Residues: CASSLAKFGSNTGELFF.

This clonotype was observed a few times. The chain recombines TRBV20-1 with TRBJ1-4; D may be TRBD1 (6 bases). CDR3 length: 12 amino acids. The germline gives CDR1 DFQATT, CDR2 SNEGSKA (reference sequence). Trimming took 3 bases from V and 8 from J, leaving 10 bases between them. CDR3 in DNA: TGCAGTGCTAGCAGGGGAAGAGAAAAACTGTTTTTT. It is translated as CSASRGREKLFF.